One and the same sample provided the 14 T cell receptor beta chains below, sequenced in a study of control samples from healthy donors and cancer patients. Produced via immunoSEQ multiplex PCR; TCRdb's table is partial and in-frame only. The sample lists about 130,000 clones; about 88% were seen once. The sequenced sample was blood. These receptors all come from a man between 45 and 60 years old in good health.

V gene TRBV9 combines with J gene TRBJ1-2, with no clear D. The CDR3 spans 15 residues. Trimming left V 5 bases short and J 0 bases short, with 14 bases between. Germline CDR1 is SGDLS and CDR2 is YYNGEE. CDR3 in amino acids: CASSPLDGPNYGYTF. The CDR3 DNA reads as TGTGCCAGCAGTCCTCTTGACGGACCTAACTATGGCTACACCTTC.

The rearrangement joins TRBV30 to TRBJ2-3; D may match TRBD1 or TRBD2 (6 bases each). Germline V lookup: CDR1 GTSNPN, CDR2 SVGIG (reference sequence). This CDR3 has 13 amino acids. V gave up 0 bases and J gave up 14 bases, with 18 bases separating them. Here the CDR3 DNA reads TGTGCCTGGAGTGTCTTGGGGGGCGCTTTATTGTATTTT. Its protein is CAWSVLGGALLYF.

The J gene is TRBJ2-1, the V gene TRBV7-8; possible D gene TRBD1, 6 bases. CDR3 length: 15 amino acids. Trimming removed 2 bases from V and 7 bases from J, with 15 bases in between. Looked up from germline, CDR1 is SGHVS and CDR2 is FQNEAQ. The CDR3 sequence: CASSLSTGYTNEQFF. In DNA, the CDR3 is TGTGCCAGCAGCTTAAGCACAGGGTACACGAATGAGCAGTTCTTC.

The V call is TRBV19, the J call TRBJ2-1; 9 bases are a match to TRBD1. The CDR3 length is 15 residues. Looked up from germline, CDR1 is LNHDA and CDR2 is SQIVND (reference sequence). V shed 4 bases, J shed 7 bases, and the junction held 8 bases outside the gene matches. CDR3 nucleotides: TGTGCCAGTAGTACGGACAGGGGCTTTCTGAATGAGCAGTTCTTC. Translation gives CASSTDRGFLNEQFF.

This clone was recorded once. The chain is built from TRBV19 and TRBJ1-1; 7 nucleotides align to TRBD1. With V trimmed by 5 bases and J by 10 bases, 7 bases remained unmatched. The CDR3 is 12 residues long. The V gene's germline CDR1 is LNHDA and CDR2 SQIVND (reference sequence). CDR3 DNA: TGTGCCAGTAGTGCCTCAGGGGGGGGAGCTTTCTTT. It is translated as CASSASGGGAFF.

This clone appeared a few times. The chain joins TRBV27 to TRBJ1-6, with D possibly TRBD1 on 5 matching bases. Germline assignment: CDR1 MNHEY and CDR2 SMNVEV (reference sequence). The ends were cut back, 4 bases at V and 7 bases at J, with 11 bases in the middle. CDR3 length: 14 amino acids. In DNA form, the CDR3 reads TGTGCCAGCAGTTCGGGGACGGCCAATTCACCCCTCCACTTT. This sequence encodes CASSSGTANSPLHF.

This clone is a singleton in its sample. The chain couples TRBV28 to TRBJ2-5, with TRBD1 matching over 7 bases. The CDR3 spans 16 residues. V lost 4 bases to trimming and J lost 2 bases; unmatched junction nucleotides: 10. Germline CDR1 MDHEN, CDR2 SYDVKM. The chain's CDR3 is CASSYPPTGDQETQYF. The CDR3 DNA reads TGTGCCAGCAGTTACCCCCCAACAGGGGATCAAGAGACCCAGTACTTC. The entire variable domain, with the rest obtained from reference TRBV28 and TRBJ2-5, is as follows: DVKVTQSSRYLVKRTGEKVFLECVQDMDHENMFWYRQDPGLGLRLIYFSYDVKMKEKGDIPEGYSVSREKKERFSLILESASTNQTSMYLCASSYPPTGDQETQYFGPGTRLLVL.

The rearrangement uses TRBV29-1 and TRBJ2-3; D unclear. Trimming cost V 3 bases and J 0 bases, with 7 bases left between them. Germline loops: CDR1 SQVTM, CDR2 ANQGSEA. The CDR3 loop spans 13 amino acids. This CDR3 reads CSVEGTSTDTQYF. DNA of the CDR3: TGCAGCGTTGAGGGTACTAGCACAGATACGCAGTATTTT.

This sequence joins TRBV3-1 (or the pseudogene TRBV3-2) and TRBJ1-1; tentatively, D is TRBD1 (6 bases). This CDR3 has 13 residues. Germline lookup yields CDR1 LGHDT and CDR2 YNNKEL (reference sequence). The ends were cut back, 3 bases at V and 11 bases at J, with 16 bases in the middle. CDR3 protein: CASSQARGGRAFF. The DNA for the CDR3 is TGTGCCAGCAGCCAGGCACGGGGGGGGCGGGCTTTCTTT.

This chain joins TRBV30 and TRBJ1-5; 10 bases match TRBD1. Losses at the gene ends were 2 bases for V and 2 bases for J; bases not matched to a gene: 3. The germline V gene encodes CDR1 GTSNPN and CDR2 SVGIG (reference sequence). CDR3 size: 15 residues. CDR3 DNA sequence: TGTGCCTGGAGTCGGGACAGGGGAGGCAATCAGCCCCAGCATTTT. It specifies CAWSRDRGGNQPQHF.

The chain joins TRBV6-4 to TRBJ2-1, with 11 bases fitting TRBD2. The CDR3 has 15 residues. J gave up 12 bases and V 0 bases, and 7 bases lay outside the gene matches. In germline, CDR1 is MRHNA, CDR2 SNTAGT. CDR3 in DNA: TGTGCCAGCAGTGACTCGGGTCTAGCGGGGGGACGGCAGTTCTTC. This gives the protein CASSDSGLAGGRQFF.

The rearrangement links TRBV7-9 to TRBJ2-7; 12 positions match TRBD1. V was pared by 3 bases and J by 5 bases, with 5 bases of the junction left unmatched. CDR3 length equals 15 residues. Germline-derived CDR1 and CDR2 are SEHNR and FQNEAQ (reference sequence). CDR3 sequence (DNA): TGTGCCAGCAGCTTGGGACAGGGGGCTTTCGACGAGCAGTACTTC. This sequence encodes CASSLGQGAFDEQYF.

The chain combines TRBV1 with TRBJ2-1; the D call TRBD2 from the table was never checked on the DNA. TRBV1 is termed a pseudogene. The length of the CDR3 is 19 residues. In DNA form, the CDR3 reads TGCACCAGCAGCCAAGTTCCCGGTAGGCGGGGGTTATCCTACAATGAGCAGTTCTTC. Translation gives CTSSQVPGRRGLSYNEQFF.

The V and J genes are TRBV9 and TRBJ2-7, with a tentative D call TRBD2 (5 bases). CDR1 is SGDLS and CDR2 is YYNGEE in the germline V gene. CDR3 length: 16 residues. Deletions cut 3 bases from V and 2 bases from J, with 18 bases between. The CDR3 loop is CASSASIGEGTYEQYF. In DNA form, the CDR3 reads TGTGCCAGCAGCGCTTCAATCGGCGAGGGAACCTACGAGCAGTACTTC. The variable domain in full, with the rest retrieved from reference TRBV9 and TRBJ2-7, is DSGVTQTPKHLITATGQRVTLRCSPRSGDLSVYWYQQSLDQGLQFLIQYYNGEERAKGNILERFSAQQFPDLHSELNLSSLELGDSALYFCASSASIGEGTYEQYFGPGTRLTVT.